The 8 T cell receptor beta chains below come from one sample, sequenced in a study of cytomegalovirus exposure and HLA in healthy donors. The primer mix had 60 Vbeta and 13 Jbeta primers. Profiled with immunoSEQ multiplex PCR; TCRdb holds only in-frame clones, not every one. In the table there are 63,000 or so clones, approximately 79% of which are singletons. The specimen sequenced was PBMCs. Receptor source: a woman in her twenties or thirties in good health and CMV-seronegative.

The V gene is TRBV5-3, the J gene TRBJ1-1, with D unresolved. TRBV5-3 is placed among ORFs of uncertain function. The length of the CDR3 is 17 residues. V was cut by 3 bases and J by 0 bases, with 18 bases left in between. The CDR3 nucleotides are TGTGCCAGAAGCTCCCTCCCCTTGAGGGCGGTGAACACTGAAGCTTTCTTT. The encoded protein is CARSSLPLRAVNTEAFF.

The chain recombines TRBV30 with TRBJ2-7; 14 bases fit TRBD2. The CDR3 spans 18 residues. Germline-derived CDR1 and CDR2 are GTSNPN and SVGIG (reference sequence). J gave up 3 bases and V 4 bases, and 14 bases lay outside the gene matches. The CDR3: CAWNLQPGLAGAYYEQYF. Written as DNA, the CDR3 is TGTGCCTGGAATTTACAGCCGGGACTAGCGGGGGCTTACTACGAGCAGTACTTC.

The chain recombines TRBV6-1 with TRBJ2-7; the D gene is possibly TRBD1 (6 bases). Germline V gene data show CDR1 as MNHNS and CDR2 as SASEGT. This CDR3 has 12 amino acids. The V end lost 5 bases, the J end lost 6 bases, and 11 bases lay between the germline ends. CDR3 in DNA: TGTGCCAGCAGTAGCCGAGGGGGCGAGCAGTACTTC. Translation gives CASSSRGGEQYF.

The V gene is TRBV7-2, the J gene TRBJ2-7, with 7 bases matching TRBD2. In germline, CDR1 is SGHTA, CDR2 FQGNSA. Trimming removed 5 bases from V and 1 base from J; junction bases left unmatched: 14. The CDR3 covers 17 residues. CDR3 nucleotide sequence: TGTGCCAGCAGCCCCGACCAGCAAGCGGGGCCTTCCTACGAGCAGTACTTC. It translates to CASSPDQQAGPSYEQYF.

The chain is built from TRBV2 and TRBJ2-2, with D perhaps TRBD1 (6 bases). CDR1 is SNHLY, CDR2 FYNNEI, per germline. V was shortened by 4 bases and J by 1 base, with 16 bases between the two germline ends. This CDR3 region has 17 residues. CDR3 loop: CASSVDAAGVNTGELFF. The DNA for the CDR3 is TGTGCCAGCAGTGTAGACGCGGCAGGGGTGAACACCGGGGAGCTGTTTTTT.

The V and J genes are TRBV18 and TRBJ2-7; 8 nucleotides align to TRBD2. V shed 5 bases, J shed 3 bases, and the junction held 12 bases outside the gene matches. Germline V gives CDR1 KGHSH, CDR2 LQKENI. This CDR3 is 16 amino acids long. Written as DNA, the CDR3 is TGTGCCAGCTCAACAACCCTGGGACTAGTAAACTACGAGCAGTACTTC. This gives the protein CASSTTLGLVNYEQYF.

The J gene is TRBJ1-5, the V gene TRBV2, with D unresolved. Per germline, CDR1 SNHLY and CDR2 FYNNEI. The germline V and J ends were trimmed by 5 bases and 3 bases, with 11 bases remaining between them. The CDR3 has 14 amino acids. As DNA, the CDR3 is TGTGCCAGCAGTCCAGGACTGCCCAATCAGCCCCAGCATTTT. Its translation is CASSPGLPNQPQHF.

Worth noting for this clone: One junction end disagrees with the germline gene, perhaps due to a read error. The chain recombines TRBV7-2 with TRBJ1-2, with D possibly matching TRBD1 (6 bases). CDR3 size: 15 residues. Germline CDR1 SGHTA, CDR2 FQGNSA. The CDR3 here is CASSSQRGGHYGYAF. The DNA for the CDR3 is TGTGCCAGCAGCTCCCAAAGGGGGGGCCACTATGGCTACGCCTTC.